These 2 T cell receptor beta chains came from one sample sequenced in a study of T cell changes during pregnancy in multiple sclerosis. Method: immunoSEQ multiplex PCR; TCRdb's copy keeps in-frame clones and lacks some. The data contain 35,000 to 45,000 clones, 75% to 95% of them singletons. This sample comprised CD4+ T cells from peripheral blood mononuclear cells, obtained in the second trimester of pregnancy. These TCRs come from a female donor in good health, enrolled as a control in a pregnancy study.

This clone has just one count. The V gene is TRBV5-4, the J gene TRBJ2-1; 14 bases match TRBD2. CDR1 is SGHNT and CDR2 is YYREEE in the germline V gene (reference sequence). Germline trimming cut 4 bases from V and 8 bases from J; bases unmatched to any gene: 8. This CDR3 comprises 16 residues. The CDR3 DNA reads TGTGCCAGCAGCAGGGGACTAGCGGGGGCGGTGGATGAGCAGTTCTTC. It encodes CASSRGLAGAVDEQFF.

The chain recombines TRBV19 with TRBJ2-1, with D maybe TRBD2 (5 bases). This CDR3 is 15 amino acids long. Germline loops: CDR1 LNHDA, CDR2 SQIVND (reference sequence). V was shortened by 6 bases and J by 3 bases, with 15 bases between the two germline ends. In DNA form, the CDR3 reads TGTGCCAGTAGCGTCTCCCCGGGGAACTACAATGAGCAGTTCTTC. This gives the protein CASSVSPGNYNEQFF.